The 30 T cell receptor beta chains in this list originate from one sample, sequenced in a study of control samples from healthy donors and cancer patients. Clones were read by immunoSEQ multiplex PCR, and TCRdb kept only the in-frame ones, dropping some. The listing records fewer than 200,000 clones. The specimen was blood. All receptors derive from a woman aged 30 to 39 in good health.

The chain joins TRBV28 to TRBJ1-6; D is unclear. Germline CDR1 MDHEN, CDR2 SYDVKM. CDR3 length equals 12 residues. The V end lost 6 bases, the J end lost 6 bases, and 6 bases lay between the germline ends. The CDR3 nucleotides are TGTGCCAGCAGAAACATTAATTCACCCCTCCACTTT. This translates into CASRNINSPLHF.

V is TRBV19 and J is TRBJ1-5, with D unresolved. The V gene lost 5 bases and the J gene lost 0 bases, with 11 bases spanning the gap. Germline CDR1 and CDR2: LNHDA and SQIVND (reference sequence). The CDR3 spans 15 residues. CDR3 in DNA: TGTGCCAGTAGTCCAATATCCTATAGCAATCAGCCCCAGCATTTT. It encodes CASSPISYSNQPQHF.

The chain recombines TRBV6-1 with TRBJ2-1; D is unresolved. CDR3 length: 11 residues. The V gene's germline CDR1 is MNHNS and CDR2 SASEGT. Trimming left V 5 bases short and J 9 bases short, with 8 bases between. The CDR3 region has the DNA TGTGCCAGCAGTTCTGGGTTTGAGCAGTTCTTC. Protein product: CASSSGFEQFF.

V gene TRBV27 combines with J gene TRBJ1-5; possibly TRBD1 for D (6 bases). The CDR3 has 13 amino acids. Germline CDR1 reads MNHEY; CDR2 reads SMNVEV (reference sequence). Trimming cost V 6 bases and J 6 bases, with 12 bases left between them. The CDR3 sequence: CASRSGQLQPQHF. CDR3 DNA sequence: TGTGCCAGCAGATCTGGACAGCTTCAGCCCCAGCATTTT.

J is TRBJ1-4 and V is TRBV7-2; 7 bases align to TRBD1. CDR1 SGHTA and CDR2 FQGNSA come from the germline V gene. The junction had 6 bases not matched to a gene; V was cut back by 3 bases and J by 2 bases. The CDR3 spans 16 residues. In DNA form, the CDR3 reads TGTGCCAGCAGCTTCGCCGGGACAGCCACTAATGAAAAACTGTTTTTT. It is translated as CASSFAGTATNEKLFF.

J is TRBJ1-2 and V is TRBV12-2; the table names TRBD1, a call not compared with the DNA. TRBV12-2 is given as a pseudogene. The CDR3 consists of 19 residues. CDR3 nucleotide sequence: TGTGCAAGTCGCTTCCGGGACATTGAAAGCTCGGGATTGGGACATGGCTACACCTTC. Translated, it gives CASRFRDIESSGLGHGYTF.

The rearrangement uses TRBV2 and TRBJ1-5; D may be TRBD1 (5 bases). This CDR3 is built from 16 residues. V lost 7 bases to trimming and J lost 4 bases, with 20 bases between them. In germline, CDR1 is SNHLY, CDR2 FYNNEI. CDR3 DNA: TGTGCCAGCACGGGACGGGGCCAGGTCAAAAATCAGCCCCAGCATTTT. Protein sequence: CASTGRGQVKNQPQHF.

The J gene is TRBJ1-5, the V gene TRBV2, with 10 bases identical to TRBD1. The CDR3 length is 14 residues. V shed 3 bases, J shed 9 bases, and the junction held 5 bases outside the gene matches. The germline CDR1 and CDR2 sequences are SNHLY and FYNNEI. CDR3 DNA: TGTGCCAGCAGTGAGCGGACAGGGGGGCCGCCCCAGCATTTT. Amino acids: CASSERTGGPPQHF.

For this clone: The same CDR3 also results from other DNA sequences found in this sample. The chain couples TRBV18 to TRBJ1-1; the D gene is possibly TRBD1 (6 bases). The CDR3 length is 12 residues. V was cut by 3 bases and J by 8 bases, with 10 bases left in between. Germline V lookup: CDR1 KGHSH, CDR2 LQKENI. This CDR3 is CASSPAGEEAFF. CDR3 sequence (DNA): TGTGCCAGCTCACCGGCAGGGGAGGAAGCTTTCTTT.

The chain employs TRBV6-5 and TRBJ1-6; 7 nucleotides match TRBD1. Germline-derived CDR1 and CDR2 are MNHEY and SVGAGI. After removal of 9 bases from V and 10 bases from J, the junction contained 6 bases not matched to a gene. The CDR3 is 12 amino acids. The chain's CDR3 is CASRQGGSPLHF. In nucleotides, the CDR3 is TGTGCCAGTCGACAGGGAGGCTCACCCCTCCACTTT.

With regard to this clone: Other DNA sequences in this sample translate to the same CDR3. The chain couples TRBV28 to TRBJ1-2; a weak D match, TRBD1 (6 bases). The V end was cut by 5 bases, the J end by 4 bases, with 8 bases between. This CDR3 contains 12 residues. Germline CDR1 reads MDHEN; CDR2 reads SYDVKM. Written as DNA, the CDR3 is TGTGCCAGCAGTCGGACAGTCTATGGCTACACCTTC. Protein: CASSRTVYGYTF.

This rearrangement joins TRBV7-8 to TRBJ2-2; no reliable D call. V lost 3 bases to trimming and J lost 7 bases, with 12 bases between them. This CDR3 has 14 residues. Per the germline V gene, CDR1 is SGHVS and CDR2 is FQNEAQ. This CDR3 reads CASSFFRLGGELFF. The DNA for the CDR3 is TGTGCCAGCAGCTTTTTCCGACTGGGCGGGGAGCTGTTTTTT.

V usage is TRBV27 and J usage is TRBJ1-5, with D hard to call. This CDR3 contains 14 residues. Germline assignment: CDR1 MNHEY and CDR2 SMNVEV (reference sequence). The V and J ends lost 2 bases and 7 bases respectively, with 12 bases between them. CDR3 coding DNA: TGTGCCAGCAGTTTAAGGAGGCAAGACCAGCCCCAGCATTTT. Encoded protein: CASSLRRQDQPQHF.

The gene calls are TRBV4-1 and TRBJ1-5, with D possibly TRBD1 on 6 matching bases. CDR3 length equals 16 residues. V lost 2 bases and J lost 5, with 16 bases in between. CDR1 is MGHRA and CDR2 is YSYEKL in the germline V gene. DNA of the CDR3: TGCGCCAGCAGCCAATCCCTGGGGGACACATATCAGCCCCAGCATTTT. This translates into CASSQSLGDTYQPQHF.

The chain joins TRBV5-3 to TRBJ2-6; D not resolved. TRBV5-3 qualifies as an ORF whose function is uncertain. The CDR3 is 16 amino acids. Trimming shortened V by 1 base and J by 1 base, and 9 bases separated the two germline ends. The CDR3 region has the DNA TGTGCCAGAAGCTTGCCCGATTCTTCTGGGGCCAACGTCCTGACTTTC. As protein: CARSLPDSSGANVLTF.

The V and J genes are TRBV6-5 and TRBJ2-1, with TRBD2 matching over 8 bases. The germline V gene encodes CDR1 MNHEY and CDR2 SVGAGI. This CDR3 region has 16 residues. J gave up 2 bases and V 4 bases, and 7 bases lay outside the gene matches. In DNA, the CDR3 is TGTGCCAGCAGTTCGGTAGCGGGGTTAGCCTACAATGAGCAGTTCTTC. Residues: CASSSVAGLAYNEQFF.

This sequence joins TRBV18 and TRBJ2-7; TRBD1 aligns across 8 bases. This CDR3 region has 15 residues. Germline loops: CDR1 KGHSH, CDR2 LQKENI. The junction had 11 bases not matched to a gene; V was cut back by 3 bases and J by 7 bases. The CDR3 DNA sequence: TGTGCCAGCTCACCGGGACAGGATAGACGTCTGGAGCAGTACTTC. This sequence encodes CASSPGQDRRLEQYF.

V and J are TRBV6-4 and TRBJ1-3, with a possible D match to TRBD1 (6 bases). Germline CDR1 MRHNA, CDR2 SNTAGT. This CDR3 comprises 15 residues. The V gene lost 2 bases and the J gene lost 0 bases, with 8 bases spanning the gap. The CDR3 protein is CASSDEGGSGNTIYF. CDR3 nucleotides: TGTGCCAGCAGTGACGAAGGGGGCTCTGGAAACACCATATATTTT.

CDR3 bases: TGTGCCAGCAGTTTAGGCAGGGGGCGAGTGAATCAGCCCCAGCATTTT. It codes for CASSLGRGRVNQPQHF. The chain carries TRBV28 and TRBJ1-5; 8 bases fit TRBD1. The CDR3 contains 16 residues. CDR1 and CDR2 (germline): MDHEN, SYDVKM. Trimming cost V 2 bases and J 4 bases; bases outside gene matches: 7.

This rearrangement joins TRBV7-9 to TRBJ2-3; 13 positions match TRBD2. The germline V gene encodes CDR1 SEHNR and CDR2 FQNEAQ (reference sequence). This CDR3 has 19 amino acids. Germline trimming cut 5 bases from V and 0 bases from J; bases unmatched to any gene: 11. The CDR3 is CASSLGLAGDQTSTDTQYF. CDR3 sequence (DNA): TGTGCCAGCAGCCTCGGACTAGCGGGGGACCAGACTAGCACAGATACGCAGTATTTT.

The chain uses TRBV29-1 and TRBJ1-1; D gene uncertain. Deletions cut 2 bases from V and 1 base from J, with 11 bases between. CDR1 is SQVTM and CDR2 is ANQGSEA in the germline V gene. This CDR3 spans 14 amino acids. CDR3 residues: CSVERALKNTEAFF. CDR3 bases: TGCAGCGTTGAAAGGGCTCTTAAGAACACTGAAGCTTTCTTT.

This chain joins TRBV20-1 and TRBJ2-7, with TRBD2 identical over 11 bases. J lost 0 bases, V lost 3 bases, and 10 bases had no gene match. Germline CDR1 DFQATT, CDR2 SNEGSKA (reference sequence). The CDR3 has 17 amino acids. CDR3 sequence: CSASGGASGGSSYEQYF. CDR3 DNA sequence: TGCAGTGCTAGTGGGGGCGCTAGCGGGGGGAGCTCCTACGAGCAGTACTTC.

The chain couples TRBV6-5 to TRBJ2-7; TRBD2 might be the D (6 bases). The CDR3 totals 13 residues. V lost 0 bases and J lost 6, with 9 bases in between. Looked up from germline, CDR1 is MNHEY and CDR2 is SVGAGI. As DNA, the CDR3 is TGTGCCAGCAGTTACTCGAGGAGGGGCGAGCAGTACTTC. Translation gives CASSYSRRGEQYF.

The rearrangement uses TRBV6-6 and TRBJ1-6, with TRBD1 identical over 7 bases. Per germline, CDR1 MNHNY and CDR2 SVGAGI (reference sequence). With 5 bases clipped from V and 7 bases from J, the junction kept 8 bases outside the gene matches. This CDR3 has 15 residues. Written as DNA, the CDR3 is TGTGCCAGCAGTGGCGCCGGGACAGCCAATTCACCCCTCCACTTT. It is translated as CASSGAGTANSPLHF.

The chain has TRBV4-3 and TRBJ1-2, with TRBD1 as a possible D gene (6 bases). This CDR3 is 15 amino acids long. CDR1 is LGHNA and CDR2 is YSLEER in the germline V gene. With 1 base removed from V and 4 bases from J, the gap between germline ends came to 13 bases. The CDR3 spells CASSQGSEGGYGYTF. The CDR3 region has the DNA TGCGCCAGCAGCCAAGGTTCGGAGGGGGGCTATGGCTACACCTTC.

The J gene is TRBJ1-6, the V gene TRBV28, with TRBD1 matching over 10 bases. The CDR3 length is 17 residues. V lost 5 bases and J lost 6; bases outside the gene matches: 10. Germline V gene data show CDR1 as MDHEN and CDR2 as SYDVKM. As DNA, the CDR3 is TGTGCCAGCAGTACGGCCCGACAGGGGGCTGGTAATTCACCCCTCCACTTT. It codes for CASSTARQGAGNSPLHF.

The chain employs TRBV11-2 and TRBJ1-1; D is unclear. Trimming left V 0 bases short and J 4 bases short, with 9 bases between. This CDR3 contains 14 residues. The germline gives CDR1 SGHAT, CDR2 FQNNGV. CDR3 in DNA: TGTGCCAGCAGCTTAGAGGTGTTGGGCACTGAAGCTTTCTTT. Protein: CASSLEVLGTEAFF.

Written as DNA, the CDR3 is TGTGCCAGCAGTTTTGCGAGGGGCTATGGCTACACCTTC. Translating gives CASSFARGYGYTF. This sequence joins TRBV28 and TRBJ1-2, with a tentative D call TRBD1 (5 bases). The CDR3 spans 13 residues. CDR1 is MDHEN and CDR2 is SYDVKM in the germline V gene. V was cut by 3 bases and J by 4 bases, with 9 bases left in between.

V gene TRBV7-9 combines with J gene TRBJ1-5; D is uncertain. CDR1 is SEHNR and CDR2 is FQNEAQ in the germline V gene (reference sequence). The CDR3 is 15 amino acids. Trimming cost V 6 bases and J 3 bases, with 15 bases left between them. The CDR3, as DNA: TGTGCCAGCAGTTCCTCAAGAGGGCCCAATCAGCCCCAGCATTTT. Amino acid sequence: CASSSSRGPNQPQHF.

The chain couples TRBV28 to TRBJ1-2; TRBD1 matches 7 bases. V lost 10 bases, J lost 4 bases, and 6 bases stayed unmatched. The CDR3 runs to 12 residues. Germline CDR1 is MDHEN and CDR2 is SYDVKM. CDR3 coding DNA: TGTGCCATTGGGACAGACCTCTATGGCTACACCTTC. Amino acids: CAIGTDLYGYTF.